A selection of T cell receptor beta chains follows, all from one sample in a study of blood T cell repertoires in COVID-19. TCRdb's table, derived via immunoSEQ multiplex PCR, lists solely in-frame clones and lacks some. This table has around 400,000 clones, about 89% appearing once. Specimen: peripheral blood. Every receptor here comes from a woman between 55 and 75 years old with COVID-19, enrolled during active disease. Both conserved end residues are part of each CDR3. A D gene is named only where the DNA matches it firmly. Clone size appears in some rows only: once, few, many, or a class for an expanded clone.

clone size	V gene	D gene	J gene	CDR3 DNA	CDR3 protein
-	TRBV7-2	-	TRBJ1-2	TGTGCCAGCAGCTCAGGTGTTAACTATGGCTACACCTTC	CASSSGVNYGYTF
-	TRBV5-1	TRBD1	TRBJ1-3	TGCGCCAGCAGCTTACAGGGGATAGCTGGAAACACCATATATTTT	CASSLQGIAGNTIYF
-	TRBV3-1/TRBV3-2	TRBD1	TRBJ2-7	TGTGCCAGCAGCCAATCCGGACAGGGACTTTCCTACGAGCAGTACTTC	CASSQSGQGLSYEQYF
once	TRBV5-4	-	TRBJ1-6	TGTGCCAGCAGCTTGGGAACTCAACGGAATTCACCCCTCCACTTT	CASSLGTQRNSPLHF
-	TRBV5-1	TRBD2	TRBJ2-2	TGCGCCAGCGATCCGGGACTATCGAACACCGGGGAGCTGTTTTTT	CASDPGLSNTGELFF
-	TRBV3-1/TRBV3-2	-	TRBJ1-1	TGTGCCAGCAGTGGCGGGAGGACTGAAGCTTTCTTT	CASSGGRTEAFF
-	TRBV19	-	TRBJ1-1	TGTGCCAGTAGCTCCGTGAACAGGGCGACTGAAGCTTTCTTT	CASSSVNRATEAFF
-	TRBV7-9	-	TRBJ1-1	TGTGCCAGCAGCTTTGGGCAGCTTAACACTGAAGCTTTCTTT	CASSFGQLNTEAFF
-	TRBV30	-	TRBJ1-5	TGTGCCTGGAGTGTGAGCGGGAAGAGCAATCAGCCCCAGCATTTT	CAWSVSGKSNQPQHF
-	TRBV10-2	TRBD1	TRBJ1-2	TGCGCCAGCAGCGGGACAGGGGCTAACTATGGCTACACCTTC	CASSGTGANYGYTF
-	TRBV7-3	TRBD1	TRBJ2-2	TGTGCCAGCAGCAAGGACAGGAACCTGAACACCGGGGAGCTGTTTTTT	CASSKDRNLNTGELFF
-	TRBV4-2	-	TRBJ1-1	TGTGCCAGCAGCCCCCCGGGGGACCCCGAAGCTTTCTTT	CASSPPGDPEAFF
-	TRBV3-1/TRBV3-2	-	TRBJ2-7	TGTGCCAGCAGCCCCGCGTACGTGCGCGAGCAGTACTTC	CASSPAYVREQYF
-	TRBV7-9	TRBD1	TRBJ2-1	TGTGCCAGCAGCTTAGGCCCCCGGACAGGGCCTTTCAATGAGCAGTTCTTC	CASSLGPRTGPFNEQFF
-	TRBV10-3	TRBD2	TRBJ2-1	TGTGCCATCAGTGGCAACCTAGCGGGCGGATCCTACAATGAGCAGTTCTTC	CAISGNLAGGSYNEQFF
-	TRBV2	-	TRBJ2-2	TGTGCCAGCAGTTTGGGCCTGAACACCGGGGAGCTGTTTTTT	CASSLGLNTGELFF
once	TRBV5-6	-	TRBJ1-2	TGTGCCAGCAGCTTGGACGTGACAGGAAAAGGCTACACCTTC	CASSLDVTGKGYTF
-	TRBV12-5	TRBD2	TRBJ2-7	TGTGCTAGTGGTTTGGTAAGCGTGACTAGCGGGCCCCGAAGCCTGTACTTC	CASGLVSVTSGPRSLYF
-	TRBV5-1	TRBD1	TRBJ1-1	TGCGCCAGCAGCGTACTGACAGGGGGCACTGAAGCTTTCTTT	CASSVLTGGTEAFF
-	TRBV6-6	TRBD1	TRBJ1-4	TGTGCCAGCACTAAACAGGGGGGAGGGAATGAAAAACTGTTTTTT	CASTKQGGGNEKLFF
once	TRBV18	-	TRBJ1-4	TGTGCCAGCTCACCCTGGACACCAGCAACTAATGAAAAACTGTTTTTT	CASSPWTPATNEKLFF
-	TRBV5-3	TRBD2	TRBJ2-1	TGTGCCAGAAGCTTGGGACCAGGGAGACCGGGACTAGCGGTTAATAGCGATGAGCAGTTCTTC	CARSLGPGRPGLAVNSDEQFF
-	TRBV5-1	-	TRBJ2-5	TGCGCCAGCAGCCTCTCGACAGGGACTCAAGAGACCCAGTACTTC	CASSLSTGTQETQYF
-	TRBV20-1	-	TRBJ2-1	TGCAGTGCAAGCGTATACAATGAGCAGTTCTTC	CSASVYNEQFF
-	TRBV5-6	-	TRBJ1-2	TGTGCCAGCAGCTCGGGGGGTGGCTACACCTTC	CASSSGGGYTF
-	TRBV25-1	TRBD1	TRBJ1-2	TGTGCCAGCAGACGAAGTGTTGGACAGGGAGACTATGGCTACACCTTC	CASRRSVGQGDYGYTF
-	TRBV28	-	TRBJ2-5	TGTGCCAGCAGCCGTAACCGGGGGGAGACCCAGTACTTC	CASSRNRGETQYF
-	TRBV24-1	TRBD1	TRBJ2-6	TGTGCCACCAGTGATTCGGGACAGGGTGGCCTGGTTGGGGCCAACGTCCTGACTTTC	CATSDSGQGGLVGANVLTF
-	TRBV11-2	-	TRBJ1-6	TGTGCCAGCAGAAGGGAGTATAATTCACCCCTCCACTTT	CASRREYNSPLHF
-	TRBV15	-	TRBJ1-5	TGTGCCACCAGCAGGGCGGGAGCGGGTCAGCCCCAGCATTTT	CATSRAGAGQPQHF
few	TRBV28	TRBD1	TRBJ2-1	TGTGCCAGCAGACCCGGGACAGGAACACCGCAATACAATGAGCAGTTCTTC	CASRPGTGTPQYNEQFF
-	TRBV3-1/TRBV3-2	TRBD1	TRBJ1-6	TGTGCCAGCAGCCCCCCGGGACAGGGGACGAATTCACCCCTCCACTTT	CASSPPGQGTNSPLHF
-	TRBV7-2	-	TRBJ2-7	TGTGCCAGCAGCAACCGGTACGAGCAGTACTTC	CASSNRYEQYF
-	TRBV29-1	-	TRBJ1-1	TGCAGCGTATGGAAGGAGAGGGCTGAAGCTTTCTTT	CSVWKERAEAFF
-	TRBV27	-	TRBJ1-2	TGTGCCAGCAGTCCGCGAAACAGGGAAGGCTATGGCTACACCTTC	CASSPRNREGYGYTF
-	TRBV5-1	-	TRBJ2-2	TGCGCCAGCAGCTTGGATGGCCCCTACACCGGGGAGCTGTTTTTT	CASSLDGPYTGELFF
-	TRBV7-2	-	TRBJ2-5	TGTGCCAGCACCTCCCCCCCAGAGACCCAGTACTTC	CASTSPPETQYF
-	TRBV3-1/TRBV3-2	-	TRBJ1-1	TGTGCCAGCAGTTACAGGGAACGAGAAGCTTTCTTT	CASSYREREAFF
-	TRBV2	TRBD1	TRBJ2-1	TGTGCCAGCAGAGCCGCCGCGGGACAGGGTCCTTACAATGAGCAGTTCTTC	CASRAAAGQGPYNEQFF
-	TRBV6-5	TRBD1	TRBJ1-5	TGTGCCAGCAGCTTAGGACAGGGCCCAAATCAGCCCCAGCATTTT	CASSLGQGPNQPQHF
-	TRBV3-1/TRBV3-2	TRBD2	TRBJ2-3	TGTGCCAGCATGGGGCGGGGGTCCGGGGATACGCAGTATTTT	CASMGRGSGDTQYF
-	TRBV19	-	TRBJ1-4	TGTGCCAGTAGTATAGAGACTAAAGGGGGAAAACTGTTTTTT	CASSIETKGGKLFF
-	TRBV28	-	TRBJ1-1	TGTGCCAGCAGTTTAGGCAAGTCGTTTCCTTACACTGAAGCTTTCTTT	CASSLGKSFPYTEAFF
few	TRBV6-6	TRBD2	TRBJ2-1	TGTGCCAGCAGTCATTTGATACTAGCGGCGCCCCACAATGAGCAGTTCTTC	CASSHLILAAPHNEQFF
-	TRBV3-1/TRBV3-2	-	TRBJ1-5	TGTGCCAGCAGCCCTTCCGGAGGGCTCCGGGGGGATCAGCCCCAGCATTTT	CASSPSGGLRGDQPQHF
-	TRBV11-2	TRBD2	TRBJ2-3	TGTGCCAGCAGCCCTAGGGGGGCTAGCGGGGACCTCACAGATACGCAGTATTTT	CASSPRGASGDLTDTQYF